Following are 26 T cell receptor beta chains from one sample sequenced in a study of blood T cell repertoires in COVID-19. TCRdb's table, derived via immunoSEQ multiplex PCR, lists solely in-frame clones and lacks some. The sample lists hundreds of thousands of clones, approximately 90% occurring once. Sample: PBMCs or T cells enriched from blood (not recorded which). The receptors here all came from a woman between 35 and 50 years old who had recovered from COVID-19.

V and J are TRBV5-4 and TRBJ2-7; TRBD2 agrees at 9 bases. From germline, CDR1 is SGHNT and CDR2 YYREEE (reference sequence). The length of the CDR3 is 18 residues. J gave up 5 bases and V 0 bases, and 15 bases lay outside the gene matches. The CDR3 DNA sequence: TGTGCCAGCAGCTTGGAGGGCGGCGGGCGGGAGGGTAAACACGAGCAGTACTTC. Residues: CASSLEGGGREGKHEQYF. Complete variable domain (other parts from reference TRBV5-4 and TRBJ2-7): ETGVTQSPTHLIKTRGQQVTLRCSSQSGHNTVSWYQQALGQGPQFIFQYYREEENGRGNFPPRFSGLQFPNYSSELNVNALELDDSALYLCASSLEGGGREGKHEQYFGPGTRLTVT.

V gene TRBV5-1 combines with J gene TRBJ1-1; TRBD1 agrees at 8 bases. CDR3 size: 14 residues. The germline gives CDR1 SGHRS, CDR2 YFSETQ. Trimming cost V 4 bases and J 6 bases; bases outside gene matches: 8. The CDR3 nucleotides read TGCGCCAGCAGCAACAGGGGGAGGTATTCTGAAGCTTTCTTT. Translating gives CASSNRGRYSEAFF.

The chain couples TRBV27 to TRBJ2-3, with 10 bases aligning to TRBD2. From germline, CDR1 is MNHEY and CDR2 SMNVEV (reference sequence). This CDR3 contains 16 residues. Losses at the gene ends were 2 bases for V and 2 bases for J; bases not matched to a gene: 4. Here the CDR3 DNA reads TGTGCCAGCAGTTTACGAAGCGGGGGGGCCACAGATACGCAGTATTTT. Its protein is CASSLRSGGATDTQYF.

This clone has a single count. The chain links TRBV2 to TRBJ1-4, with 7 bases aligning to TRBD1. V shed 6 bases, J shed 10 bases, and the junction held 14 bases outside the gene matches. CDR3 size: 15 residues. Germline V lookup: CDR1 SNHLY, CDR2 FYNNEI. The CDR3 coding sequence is TGTGCCAGCAGCATTAGGGGGCCCACAGAAGGAAAACTGTTTTTT. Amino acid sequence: CASSIRGPTEGKLFF.

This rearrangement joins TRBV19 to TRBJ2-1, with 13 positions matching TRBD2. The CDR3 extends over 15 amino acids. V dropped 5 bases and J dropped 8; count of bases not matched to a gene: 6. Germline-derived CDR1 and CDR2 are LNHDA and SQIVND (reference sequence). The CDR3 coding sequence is TGTGCCAGTAGTGTTCCGGGACTAGCGGGATATGAGCAGTTCTTC. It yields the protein CASSVPGLAGYEQFF.

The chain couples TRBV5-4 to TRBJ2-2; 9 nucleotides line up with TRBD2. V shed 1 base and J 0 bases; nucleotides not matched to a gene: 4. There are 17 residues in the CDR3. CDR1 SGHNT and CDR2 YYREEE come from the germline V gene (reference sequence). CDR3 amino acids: CASSLFPSGANTGELFF. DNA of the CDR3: TGTGCCAGCAGCTTGTTCCCTAGCGGGGCGAACACCGGGGAGCTGTTTTTT. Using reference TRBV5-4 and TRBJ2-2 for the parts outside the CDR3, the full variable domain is ETGVTQSPTHLIKTRGQQVTLRCSSQSGHNTVSWYQQALGQGPQFIFQYYREEENGRGNFPPRFSGLQFPNYSSELNVNALELDDSALYLCASSLFPSGANTGELFFGEGSRLTVL.

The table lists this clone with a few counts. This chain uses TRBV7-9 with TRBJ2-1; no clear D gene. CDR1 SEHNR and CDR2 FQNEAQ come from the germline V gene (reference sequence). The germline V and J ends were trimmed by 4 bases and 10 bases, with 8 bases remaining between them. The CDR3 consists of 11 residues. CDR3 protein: CASSSSTEQFF. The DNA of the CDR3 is TGTGCCAGCAGCTCCTCTACCGAGCAGTTCTTC. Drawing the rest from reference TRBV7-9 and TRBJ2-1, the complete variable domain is DTGVSQNPRHKITKRGQNVTFRCDPISEHNRLYWYRQTLGQGPEFLTYFQNEAQLEKSRLLSDRFSAERPKGSFSTLEIQRTEQGDSAMYLCASSSSTEQFFGPGTRLTVL.

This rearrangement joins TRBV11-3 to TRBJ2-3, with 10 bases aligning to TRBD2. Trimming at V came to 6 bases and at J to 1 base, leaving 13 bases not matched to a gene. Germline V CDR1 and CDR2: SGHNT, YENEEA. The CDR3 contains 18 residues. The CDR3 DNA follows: TGTGCCAGCAGTACCCCCCCGGGACTAGCGCTTGGCACAGATACGCAGTATTTT. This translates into CASSTPPGLALGTDTQYF.

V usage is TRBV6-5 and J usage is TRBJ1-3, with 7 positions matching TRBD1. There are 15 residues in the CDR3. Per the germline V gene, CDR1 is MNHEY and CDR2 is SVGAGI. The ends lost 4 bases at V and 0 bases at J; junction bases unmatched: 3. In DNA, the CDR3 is TGTGCCAGCAGTTTCACAGGGGACTCTGGAAACACCATATATTTT. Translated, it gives CASSFTGDSGNTIYF.

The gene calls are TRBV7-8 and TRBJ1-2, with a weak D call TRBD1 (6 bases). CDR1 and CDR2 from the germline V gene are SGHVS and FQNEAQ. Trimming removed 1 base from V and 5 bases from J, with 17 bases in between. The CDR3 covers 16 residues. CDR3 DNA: TGTGCCAGCAGCTTAGAGGGGACACCTCAATGGTATGGCTACACCTTC. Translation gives CASSLEGTPQWYGYTF.

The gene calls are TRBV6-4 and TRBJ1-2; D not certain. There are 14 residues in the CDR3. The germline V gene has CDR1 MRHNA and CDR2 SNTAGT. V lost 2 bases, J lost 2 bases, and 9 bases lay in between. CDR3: CASSDEGINYGYTF. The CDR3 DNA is TGTGCCAGCAGTGACGAGGGAATAAACTATGGCTACACCTTC.

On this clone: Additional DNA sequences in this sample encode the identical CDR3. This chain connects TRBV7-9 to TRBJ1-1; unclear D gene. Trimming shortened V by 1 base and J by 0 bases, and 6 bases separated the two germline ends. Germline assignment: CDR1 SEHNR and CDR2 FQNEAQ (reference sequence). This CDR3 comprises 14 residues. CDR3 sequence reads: CASSLGGLNTEAFF. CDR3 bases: TGTGCCAGCAGCTTAGGAGGGCTGAACACTGAAGCTTTCTTT.

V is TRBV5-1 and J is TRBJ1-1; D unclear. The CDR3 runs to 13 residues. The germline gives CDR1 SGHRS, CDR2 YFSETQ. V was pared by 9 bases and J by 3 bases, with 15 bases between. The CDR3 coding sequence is TGCGCCACCCAGGAACAGAGTGACACTGAAGCTTTCTTT. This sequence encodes CATQEQSDTEAFF.

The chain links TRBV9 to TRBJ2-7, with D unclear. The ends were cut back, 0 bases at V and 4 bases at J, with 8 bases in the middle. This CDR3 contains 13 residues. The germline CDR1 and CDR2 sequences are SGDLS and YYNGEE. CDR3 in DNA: TGTGCCAGCAGCGTAGAACCTAAATACGAGCAGTACTTC. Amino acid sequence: CASSVEPKYEQYF.

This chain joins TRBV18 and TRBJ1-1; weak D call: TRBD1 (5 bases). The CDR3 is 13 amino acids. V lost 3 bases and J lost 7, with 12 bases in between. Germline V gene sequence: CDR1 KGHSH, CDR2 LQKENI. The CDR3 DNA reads TGTGCCAGCTCACCGCAGGGATCCGGTGAAGCTTTCTTT. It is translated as CASSPQGSGEAFF.

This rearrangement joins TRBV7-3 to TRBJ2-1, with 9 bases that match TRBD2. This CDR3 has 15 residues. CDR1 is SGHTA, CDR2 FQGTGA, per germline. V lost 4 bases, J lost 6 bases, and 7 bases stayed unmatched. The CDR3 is CASSSRLAVINEQFF. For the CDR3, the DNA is TGTGCCAGCAGCTCCCGACTAGCGGTTATCAATGAGCAGTTCTTC.

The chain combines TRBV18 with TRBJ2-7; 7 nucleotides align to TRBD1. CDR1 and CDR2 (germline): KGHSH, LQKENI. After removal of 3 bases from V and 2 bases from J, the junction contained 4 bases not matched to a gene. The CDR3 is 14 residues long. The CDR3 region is CASSPGQTAYEQYF. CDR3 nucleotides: TGTGCCAGCTCACCGGGACAGACCGCCTACGAGCAGTACTTC.

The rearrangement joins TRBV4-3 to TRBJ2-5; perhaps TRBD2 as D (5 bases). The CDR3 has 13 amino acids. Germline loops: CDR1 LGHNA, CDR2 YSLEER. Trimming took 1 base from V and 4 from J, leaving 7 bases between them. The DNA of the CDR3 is TGCGCCAGCAGCCAAGGGAGGTCAGAGACCCAGTACTTC. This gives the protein CASSQGRSETQYF.

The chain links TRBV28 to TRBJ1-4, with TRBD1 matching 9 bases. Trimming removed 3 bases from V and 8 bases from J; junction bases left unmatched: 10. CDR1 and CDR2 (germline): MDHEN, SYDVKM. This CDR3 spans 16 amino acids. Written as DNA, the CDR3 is TGTGCCAGCAGTTTCCCAGCACAGGGGGCGCGGGAAAAACTGTTTTTT. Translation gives CASSFPAQGAREKLFF.

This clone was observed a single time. CDR3 residues: CASSPRKGVKDNEKLFF. Written as DNA, the CDR3 is TGTGCCAGCAGCCCGCGAAAAGGGGTGAAGGATAATGAAAAACTGTTTTTT. The V gene is TRBV11-3, the J gene TRBJ1-4, with D possibly matching TRBD1 (5 bases). Trimming shortened V by 5 bases and J by 4 bases, and 20 bases separated the two germline ends. The CDR3 spans 17 residues. Germline V lookup: CDR1 SGHNT, CDR2 YENEEA. The full variable domain, rest sourced from reference TRBV11-3 and TRBJ1-4, is EAGVVQSPRYKIIEKKQPVAFWCNPISGHNTLYWYLQNLGQGPELLIRYENEEAVDDSQLPKDRFSAERLKGVDSTLKIQPAELGDSAVYLCASSPRKGVKDNEKLFFGSGTQLSVL.

The CDR3 sequence: CATRPLDRLQETQYF. As DNA, the CDR3 is TGTGCCACCAGACCTCTAGACAGACTCCAAGAGACCCAGTACTTC. The genes are TRBV15 and TRBJ2-5, with D maybe TRBD1 (5 bases). The CDR3 covers 15 residues. With 6 bases removed from V and 1 base from J, the gap between germline ends came to 15 bases. CDR1 is LNHNV, CDR2 YYDKDF, per germline (reference sequence).

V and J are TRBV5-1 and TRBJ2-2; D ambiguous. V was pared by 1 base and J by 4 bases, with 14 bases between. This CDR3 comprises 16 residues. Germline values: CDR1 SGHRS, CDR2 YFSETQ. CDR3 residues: CASSLSQATSTGELFF. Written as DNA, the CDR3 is TGCGCCAGCAGCTTGAGCCAGGCAACAAGCACCGGGGAGCTGTTTTTT.

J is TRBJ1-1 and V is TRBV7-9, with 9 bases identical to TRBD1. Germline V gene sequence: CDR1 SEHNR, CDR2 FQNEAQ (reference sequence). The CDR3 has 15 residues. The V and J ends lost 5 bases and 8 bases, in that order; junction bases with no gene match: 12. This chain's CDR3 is CASSLMGQGSEEAFF. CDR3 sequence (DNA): TGTGCCAGCAGCCTGATGGGACAGGGATCAGAGGAAGCTTTCTTT.

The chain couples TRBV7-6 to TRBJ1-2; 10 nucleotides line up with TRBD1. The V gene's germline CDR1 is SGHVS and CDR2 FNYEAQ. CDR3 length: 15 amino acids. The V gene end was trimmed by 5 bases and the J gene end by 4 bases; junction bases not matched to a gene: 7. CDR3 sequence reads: CASSLGDRGPYGYTF. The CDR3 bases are TGTGCCAGCAGCCTTGGGGACAGGGGTCCCTATGGCTACACCTTC.

The chain's CDR3 is CASSIYLGQGTPNEQFF. The CDR3 DNA reads as TGTGCCAGCAGCATATACCTAGGGCAGGGCACGCCCAATGAGCAGTTCTTC. The chain has TRBV7-6 and TRBJ2-1, with TRBD1 as a possible D gene (5 bases). Deletions cut 5 bases from V and 6 bases from J, with 23 bases between. This CDR3 comprises 17 residues. In germline, CDR1 is SGHVS, CDR2 FNYEAQ.

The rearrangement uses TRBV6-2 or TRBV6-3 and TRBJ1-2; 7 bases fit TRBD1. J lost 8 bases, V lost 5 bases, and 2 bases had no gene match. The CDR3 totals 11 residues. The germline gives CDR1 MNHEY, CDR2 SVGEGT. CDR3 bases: TGTGCCAGCAGTCAGGGGGACGGCTACACCTTC. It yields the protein CASSQGDGYTF.